Listed below are T cell receptor beta chains from one sample, sequenced in a study of shared clonotypes between healthy human individuals. Profiled with immunoSEQ multiplex PCR; TCRdb holds only in-frame clones, not every one. The sample lists 2 million to 2.5 million clones; just under 95% were seen once. The sequenced sample was naive CD4+ T cells from PBMCs. The receptors come from a man in his late teens or twenties in good health. Some clones in this sample may be carry-over from other donors' samples. The CDR3 runs from the conserved cysteine through the conserved F or W. Some rows mark clone size as missing; the rest say once, few, many or name a class of expanded clone.

TRBJ2-2,TRBV7-3,-,CASSSGLARNTGELFF
TRBJ2-7,TRBV28,-,CASSLYGTSGIYEQYF
TRBJ2-4,TRBV10-3,-,CAISEGDQSKNIQYF
TRBJ2-7,TRBV19,-,CASSIGGQGHYEQYF
TRBJ1-2,TRBV6-1,-,CASSVDTPTGVGYTF
TRBJ2-2,TRBV7-3,-,CGSGRNTGELFF
TRBJ2-3,TRBV7-9,-,CASKKEGSVDTQYF
TRBJ2-2,TRBV10-2,-,CASSQGARHTGELFF
TRBJ2-2,TRBV6-1,once,CASSIDRGRGELFF
TRBJ2-7,TRBV2,few,CASSRDSEQYF
TRBJ2-3,TRBV13,-,CASSSGQYTDTQYF
TRBJ1-5,TRBV30,-,CAWGTGGNQPQHF
TRBJ2-3,TRBV7-2,-,CASSELGPTDTQYF
TRBJ2-1,TRBV18,-,CASSPRRNYNEQFF
TRBJ2-5,TRBV27,-,CASSRASIGETQYF
TRBJ1-1,TRBV30,-,CAWSVGGEAFF
TRBJ1-5,TRBV19,-,CASNRDTRNQPQHF
TRBJ2-3,TRBV5-4,-,CASSLRGNTDTQYF
TRBJ2-7,TRBV7-2,-,CASSLIKGRPSYEQYF
TRBJ2-5,TRBV5-4,-,CASSGTGRQETQYF
TRBJ2-5,TRBV19,-,CASSLTSGKETQYF
TRBJ2-2,TRBV28,once,CATISGAGELFF